A selection of T cell receptor beta chains follows, all from one sample in a study of response to subunit inactivated influenza vaccine. From the RT-PCR reads, TCRdb called clonotypes with MiXCR, one entry per CDR3 protein. The profile shows 650,000 to 800,000 distinct CDR3 sequences, about 14% of them singletons. Sequenced here: PBMCs from blood, sampled around 14 days before vaccination. The receptor source for this set is a man aged 50 to 59 who received an inactivated influenza vaccine. CDR3s include the opening cysteine and the closing phenylalanine or tryptophan. Fields, in order: J gene, V gene, CDR3 protein.

>TRBJ2-1|TRBV7-2
CASSLLGLLFF
>TRBJ2-7|TRBV12-3/TRBV12-4
CASSFAQGTYEQYF
>TRBJ2-1|TRBV12-3/TRBV12-4
CASSLYQGAYNEQFF
>TRBJ2-1|TRBV15
CATSEGDEQFF
>TRBJ2-3|TRBV6-2/TRBV6-3
CASRDLGPDTQYF
>TRBJ2-5|TRBV19
CASSIVETPGAQYF
>TRBJ2-1|TRBV9
CASSVGSGSGEQFF
>TRBJ2-5|TRBV20-1
CSARAAAGQGTQYF
>TRBJ2-7|TRBV7-2
CASSLASSRAAYYEQYF
>TRBJ1-1|TRBV7-2
CASSRKGGRNTEAFF
>TRBJ2-7|TRBV5-1
CASSSRLDSYEQYF
>TRBJ2-5|TRBV7-8
CASSLAGTSVVETQYF
>TRBJ2-1|TRBV12-3/TRBV12-4
CASSEGTSGVYNEQFF
>TRBJ2-3|TRBV5-1
CASRTSHSDTQYF
>TRBJ1-3|TRBV9
CASSPAGGGAPGNTIYF
>TRBJ2-1|TRBV20-1
CSARDSSGGGGEQFF
>TRBJ2-5|TRBV5-1
CASSLGGPQYF
>TRBJ2-3|TRBV2
CASSPGTGISSGSPDTQYF
>TRBJ2-7|TRBV14
CASSQDGKLTYEQYF